The present entry profiles one T cell receptor beta chain with its context. The antigen is undetermined. PCR was performed using 60 Vbeta and 13 Jbeta primers. Method: immunoSEQ multiplex PCR; TCRdb's copy keeps in-frame clones and lacks some. The sample lists approximately 210,000 clones; about 85% were seen once. Each donor's status was that of a healthy bone marrow donor. These data are taken from a study of cytomegalovirus exposure and HLA in healthy donors. The V gene's germline CDR1 is GTSNPN and CDR2 SVGIG (reference sequence). This CDR3 is built from 13 residues. Findings and limits, study-wide: Later on, an analysis showed TCR association rates differing by HLA locus, with DRB1 the most and HLA-C the fewest. In a later analysis, compared with equally common non-associated chains, HLA-associated beta chains were more expanded. Cytomegalovirus association was assigned to more than 150 TCR beta chains.

The sample was PBMCs. The chain is built from TRBV30 and TRBJ2-5, with 9 nucleotides matching TRBD1. Judging by the DNA end, TRBJ2-7 fits better; the J call may be wrong. This receptor was obtained from a male donor in good health and CMV-seropositive. The CDR3: CAWAPGQGYEQYF. CDR3 DNA: TGTGCCTGGGCCCCGGGACAGGGCTACGAGCAGTACTTC.